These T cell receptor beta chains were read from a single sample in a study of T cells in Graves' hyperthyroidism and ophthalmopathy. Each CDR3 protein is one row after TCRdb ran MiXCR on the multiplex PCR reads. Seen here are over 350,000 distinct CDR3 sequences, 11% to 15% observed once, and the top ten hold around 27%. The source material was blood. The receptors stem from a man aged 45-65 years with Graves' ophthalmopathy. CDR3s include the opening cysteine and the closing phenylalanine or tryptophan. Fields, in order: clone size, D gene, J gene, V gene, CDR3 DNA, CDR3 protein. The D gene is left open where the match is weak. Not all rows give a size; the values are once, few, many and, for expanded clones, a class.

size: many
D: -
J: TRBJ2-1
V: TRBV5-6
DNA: TGTGCCAGCAGTGGAGAGTACAATGAGCAGTTCTTC
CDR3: CASSGEYNEQFF

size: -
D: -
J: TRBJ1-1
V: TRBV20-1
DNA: TGCAGTGCTAGATATGGAGGTTTTACTGAAGCTTTCTTT
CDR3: CSARYGGFTEAFF

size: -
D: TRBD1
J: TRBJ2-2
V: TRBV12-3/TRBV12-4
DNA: TGTGCCAGCAGTTTAGTTGGACAGGCCCGCACCGGGGAGCTGTTTTTT
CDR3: CASSLVGQARTGELFF

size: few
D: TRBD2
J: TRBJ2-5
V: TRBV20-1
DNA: TGCAGTGCTAGGTTACTAGCGGGAGGTCCGGGAGAGACCCAGTACTTC
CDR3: CSARLLAGGPGETQYF

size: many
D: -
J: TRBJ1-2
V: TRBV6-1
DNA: TGTGCCAGCAGCCCCACCACCTATGGCTACACCTTC
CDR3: CASSPTTYGYTF

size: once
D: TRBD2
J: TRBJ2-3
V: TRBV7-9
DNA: TGTGCCAGCAGCTTAATTGGGGTAGCGGGGCACGAGACGCAGTATTTT
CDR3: CASSLIGVAGHETQYF

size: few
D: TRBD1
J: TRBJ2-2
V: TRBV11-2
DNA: TGTGCCAGCAGCCCGAACAGGGGCCCCGGGGAGCTGTTTTTT
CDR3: CASSPNRGPGELFF

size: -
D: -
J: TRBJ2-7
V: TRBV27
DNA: TGTGCCAGCAGTTTAGAAAACAGCCTACGAGGTTCCGAGCAGTACTTC
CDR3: CASSLENSLRGSEQYF

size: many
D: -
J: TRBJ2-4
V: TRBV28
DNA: TGTGCCAGCAGTCCGTCATTAGCCTTAGCCAAAAACATTCAGTACTTC
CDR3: CASSPSLALAKNIQYF

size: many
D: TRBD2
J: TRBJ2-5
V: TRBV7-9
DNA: TGTGCCAGCAGCCCGAGACTAGCGGGGGGACAAGAGACCCAGTACTTC
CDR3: CASSPRLAGGQETQYF

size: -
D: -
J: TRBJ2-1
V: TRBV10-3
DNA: TGTGCCATCAGCGCAAGCAGGGACAATGAGCAGTTCTTC
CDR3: CAISASRDNEQFF

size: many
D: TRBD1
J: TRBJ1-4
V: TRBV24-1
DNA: TGTGCCACCAGTGACGGGACAGGAGAAAAACTGTTTTTT
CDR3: CATSDGTGEKLFF

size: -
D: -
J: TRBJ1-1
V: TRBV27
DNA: TGTGCCAGCAGATTATTCGGCGGATTTGAAGCTTTCTTT
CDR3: CASRLFGGFEAFF

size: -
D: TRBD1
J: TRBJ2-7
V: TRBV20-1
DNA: TGCAGTGCTAGTCCCCGAGGGGACAGGGCAGTGTCCGAGCAGTACTTC
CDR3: CSASPRGDRAVSEQYF

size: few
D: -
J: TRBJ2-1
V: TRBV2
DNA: TGTGCCAGCAGTGAAGAGGGGAACAATGAGCAGTTCTTC
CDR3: CASSEEGNNEQFF

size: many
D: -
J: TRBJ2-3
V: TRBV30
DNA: TGTGCCTGGAGTGTACGGGGGGATACGCAGTATTTT
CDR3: CAWSVRGDTQYF

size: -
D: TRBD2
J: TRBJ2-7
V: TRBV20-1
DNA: TGCAGTGCTAGAGATGCGGGAGGAATTAGGTACGAGCAGTACTTC
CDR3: CSARDAGGIRYEQYF

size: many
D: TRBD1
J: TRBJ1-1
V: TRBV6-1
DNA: TGTGCCAGCAGAGGGGACAGGGGGCCGTTCACTGAAGCTTTCTTT
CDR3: CASRGDRGPFTEAFF

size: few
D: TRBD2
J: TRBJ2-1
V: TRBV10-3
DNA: TGTGCCACCGCCATAAAGCGGGAGGGTAATGAGCAGTTCTTC
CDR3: CATAIKREGNEQFF

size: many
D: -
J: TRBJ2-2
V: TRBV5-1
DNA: TGCGCCAGCAGCGGGGGGGGACAGGTGTCCCCCGGGGAGCTGTTTTTT
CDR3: CASSGGGQVSPGELFF

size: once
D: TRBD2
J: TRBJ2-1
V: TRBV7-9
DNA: TGTGCCAGCAGCTTACTCGCGGGAGTCGTTGAGCAGTTCTTC
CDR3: CASSLLAGVVEQFF

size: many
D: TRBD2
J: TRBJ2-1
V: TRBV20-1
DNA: TGCAGTGCTAGAGATCGAGGCGGGAGCGGAGATGAGCAGTTCTTC
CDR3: CSARDRGGSGDEQFF

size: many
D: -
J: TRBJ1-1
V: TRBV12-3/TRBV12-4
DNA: TGTGCCAGCAGTTTGCAGGGGAGGGAGACTGAAGCTTTCTTT
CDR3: CASSLQGRETEAFF

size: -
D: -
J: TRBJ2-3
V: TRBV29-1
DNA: TGCAGCGTTGGCCTCGAATCTAGCACAGATACGCAGTATTTT
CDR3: CSVGLESSTDTQYF

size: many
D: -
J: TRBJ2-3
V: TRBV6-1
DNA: TGTGCCAGCAGGAGGGACTCCCTCACGATGGGGGCGCAGTATTTT
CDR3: CASRRDSLTMGAQYF

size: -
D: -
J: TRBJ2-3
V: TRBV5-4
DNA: TGTGCCAGCAGCCCATACCGGGAGCTCACAGATACGCAGTATTTT
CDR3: CASSPYRELTDTQYF

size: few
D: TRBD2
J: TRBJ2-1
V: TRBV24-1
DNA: TGTGCCACCAGTGATTCTCTTTGGACTAGCGGATACAATGAGCAGTTCTTC
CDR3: CATSDSLWTSGYNEQFF

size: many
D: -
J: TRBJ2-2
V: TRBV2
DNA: TGTGCCAGCAGTGAATCCAGGGAAAGGCTGTTTTTT
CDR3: CASSESRERLFF

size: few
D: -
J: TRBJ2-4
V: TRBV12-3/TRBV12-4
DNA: TGTGCCAGCAGTCCAGAAAATGAGGGCAAAAACATTCAGTACTTC
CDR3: CASSPENEGKNIQYF

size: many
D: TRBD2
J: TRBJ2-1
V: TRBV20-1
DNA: TGCAGTGCTGGACTAGCGGGAGATGCGGGCCACAATGAGCAGTTCTTC
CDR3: CSAGLAGDAGHNEQFF

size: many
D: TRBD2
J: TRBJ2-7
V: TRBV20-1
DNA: TGCAGTGCTAGAGCTAGCGGGAGGTTTTCCTACGAGCAGTACTTC
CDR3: CSARASGRFSYEQYF

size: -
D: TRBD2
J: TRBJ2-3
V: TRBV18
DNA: TGTGCCAGCTCACCCGGGACTAGCGGGCAGGTAGATACGCAGTATTTT
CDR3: CASSPGTSGQVDTQYF

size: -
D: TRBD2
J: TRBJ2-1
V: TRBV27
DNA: TGTGCCAGCAGCCGGATAGCGGGAGGGAGCCACAATGAGCAGTTCTTC
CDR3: CASSRIAGGSHNEQFF

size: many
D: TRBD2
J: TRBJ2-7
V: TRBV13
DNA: TGTGCCAGCAGTTTCCATTCCGCCCCCGGGACTACCGCCTACGAGCAGTACTTC
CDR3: CASSFHSAPGTTAYEQYF

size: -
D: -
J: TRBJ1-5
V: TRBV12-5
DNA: TGTGCTAGTGGTTCGCCGGCATTGCCCCAGCATTTT
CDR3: CASGSPALPQHF

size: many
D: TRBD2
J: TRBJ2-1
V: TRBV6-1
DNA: TGTGCCAGCAGTGAACTCCAGTTAGCGGGAGGGGTAAATGAGCAGTTCTTC
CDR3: CASSELQLAGGVNEQFF

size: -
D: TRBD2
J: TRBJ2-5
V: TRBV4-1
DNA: TGCGCCAGCAGCCAAGATCAAACTAGCGGCCAAGAGACCCAGTACTTC
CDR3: CASSQDQTSGQETQYF

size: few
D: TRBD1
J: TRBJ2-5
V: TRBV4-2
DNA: TGTGCCAGCAGCCAAGAGGACAGGAGAGAGACCCAGTACTTC
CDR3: CASSQEDRRETQYF

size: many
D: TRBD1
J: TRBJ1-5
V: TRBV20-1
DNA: TGCAGTGCTGGACAGGGTGGACAGCCCCAGCATTTT
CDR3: CSAGQGGQPQHF

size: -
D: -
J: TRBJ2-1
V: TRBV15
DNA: TGTGCCACCAGCAGCCCACGAGATGCGGAACTCTACAATGAGCAGTTCTTC
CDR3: CATSSPRDAELYNEQFF

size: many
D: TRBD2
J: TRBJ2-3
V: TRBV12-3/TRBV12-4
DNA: TGTGCCAGCAGTTTTTACCTAGCGGGGGTACCCACAGATACGCAGTATTTT
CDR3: CASSFYLAGVPTDTQYF

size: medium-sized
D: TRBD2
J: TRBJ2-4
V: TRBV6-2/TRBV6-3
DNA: TGTGCCAGCAGAGAGCGGGAATCCAAAAACATTCAGTACTTC
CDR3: CASRERESKNIQYF